The source of this T cell receptor (beta chain) is a study of T cells in Graves' hyperthyroidism and ophthalmopathy. Study-level points and caveats: Onset of ophthalmopathy came a median approximately 6 months after the model predicted it.

The study based diagnoses on clinical symptoms, serum thyroxine and TRAb, thyroid ultrasound and orbital computed tomography. PBMCs were obtained from approximately 10 ml fresh peripheral blood. About this clonotype itself: Its cognate antigen is unknown. An end of the junction differs from the germline gene, which may be a read error.

Researchers amplified the TCR beta CDR3 regions from RNA transcripts. The primer set for the first-round RT-PCR of the TCR CDR3 was HTBI. TCRdb analysed the multiplex PCR reads with MiXCR anew, one entry per CDR3 protein. Here the sample spans more than 300,000 distinct CDR3 sequences, around 15% being singletons. The receptor was derived from a woman in her thirties with Graves' ophthalmopathy. The sequenced sample consisted of blood.

The CDR3 bases are TGTGCCAGCAGCTCGGGACTAGCGGATCAAGATACCCAGTACTTC. Amino acid sequence: CASSSGLADQDTQYF. This chain connects TRBV7-2 to TRBJ2-5, with TRBD2 matching 11 bases. This CDR3 has 15 residues. Germline CDR1 and CDR2: SGHTA and FQGNSA.